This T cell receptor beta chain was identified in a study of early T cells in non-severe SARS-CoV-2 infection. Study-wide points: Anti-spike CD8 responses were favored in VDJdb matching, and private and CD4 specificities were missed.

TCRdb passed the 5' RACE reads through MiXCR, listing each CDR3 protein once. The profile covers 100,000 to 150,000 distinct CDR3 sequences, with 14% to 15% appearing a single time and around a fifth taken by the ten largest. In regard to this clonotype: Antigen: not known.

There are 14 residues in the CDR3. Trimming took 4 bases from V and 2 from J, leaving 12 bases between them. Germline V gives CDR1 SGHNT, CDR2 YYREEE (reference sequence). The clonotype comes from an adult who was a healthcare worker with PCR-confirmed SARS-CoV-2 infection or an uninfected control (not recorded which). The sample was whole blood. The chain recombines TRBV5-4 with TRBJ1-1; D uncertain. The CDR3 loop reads CASSLRFPNTEAFF. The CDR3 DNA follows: TGTGCCAGCAGCCTCAGATTCCCCAACACTGAAGCTTTCTTT.